This T cell receptor beta chain was identified during a study of identical twins. Overall study findings and caveats: For monozygotic twins, models underestimated out-of-frame TCR alpha sharing.

CDR3 length: 11 amino acids. The germline V and J ends were trimmed by 5 bases and 7 bases, with 10 bases remaining between them. CDR1 and CDR2 (germline): SGHKS, YYEKEE (reference sequence). Each CDR3 protein is one row after TCRdb ran MiXCR on the 5' RACE reads. Of roughly 570,000 distinct CDR3 sequences detected, around 9.6% appear once; the ten largest clones hold approximately 3%. Remarks on this clonotype: The antigen is not known.

This sample also appeared in a second study, on yellow fever vaccine responses in identical twins.

This clonotype was sampled from a woman between 18 and 30 years old in good health. The sequencing sample was made of PBMCs. The chain carries TRBV5-5 and TRBJ2-7; D is unclear. CDR3 protein: CASSNPREQYF. CDR3 coding DNA: TGTGCCAGCAGTAATCCGAGGGAGCAGTACTTC. Together with reference TRBV5-5 and TRBJ2-7, the CDR3 gives the full variable domain: DAGVTQSPTHLIKTRGQQVTLRCSPISGHKSVSWYQQVLGQGPQFIFQYYEKEERGRGNFPDRFSARQFPNYSSELNVNALLLGDSALYLCASSNPREQYFGPGTRLTVT.